This T cell receptor (beta chain) was obtained from a study of blood T cell repertoires in COVID-19. Whole-study context: Samples representing acute and convalescent COVID-19 were sourced from the United States, Italy and Spain. T cells, B-cell-depleted T cells, or PBMCs provided the cDNA or gDNA that served as material.

A few counts support this clone. The CDR3 extends over 13 amino acids. Germline V gene lookup returns CDR1 SNHLY and CDR2 FYNNEI. Trimming at V came to 9 bases and at J to 5 bases, leaving 9 bases not matched to a gene. Source study methods: Reference gene primer amplification gave estimated nucleated cell counts. Only in-frame clones appear in the TCRdb table, and some are missing; sequencing was by immunoSEQ multiplex PCR. V, J and clone size reflect that table, while D and trimming were determined from the DNA. The data show about 100,000 clones, approximately 80% seen once. This sequence was found in a man between 45 and 60 years old with active or convalescent COVID-19. Material for sequencing was peripheral blood. The chain recombines TRBV2 with TRBJ1-2; TRBD1 matches 7 bases. The CDR3 region has the DNA TGTGCCAGTATAACAGGGGTCACTTATGGCTACACCTTC. It yields the protein CASITGVTYGYTF. The complete variable domain, with remaining parts taken from reference TRBV2 and TRBJ1-2, reads EPEVTQTPSHQVTQMGQEVILRCVPISNHLYFYWYRQILGQKVEFLVSFYNNEISEKSEIFDDQFSVERPDGSNFTLKIRSTKLEDSAMYFCASITGVTYGYTFGSGTRLTVV.